The next 23 T cell receptor beta chains were all read from a single sample in a study of cytomegalovirus exposure and HLA in healthy donors. Primers included in the PCR were 60 Vbeta and 13 Jbeta primers. The assay was immunoSEQ multiplex PCR, and TCRdb's table has in-frame clones only and misses some. The sample records fewer than 250,000 clones, about nine tenths being singletons. The source material was PBMCs. These receptors were collected from a young man in good health and CMV-seronegative.

This rearrangement joins TRBV4-2 to TRBJ2-7; D might be TRBD2 (6 bases). V dropped 0 bases and J dropped 2 bases, with 17 bases sitting between them. Germline V gene data show CDR1 as LGHNA and CDR2 as YNFKEQ. The CDR3 spans 17 residues. The DNA for the CDR3 is TGTGCCAGCAGCCAAGAAGGATCAGCGGGCCAACCCTACGAGCAGTACTTC. Protein product: CASSQEGSAGQPYEQYF.

The CDR3 region is CASSWTGDSYEQYF. CDR3 nucleotides: TGTGCCAGCAGTTGGACAGGAGACTCCTACGAGCAGTACTTC. The rearrangement uses TRBV27 and TRBJ2-7, with 7 nucleotides matching TRBD1. Per the germline V gene, CDR1 is MNHEY and CDR2 is SMNVEV (reference sequence). The CDR3 has 14 amino acids. V trimming: 4 bases; J trimming: 0 bases; junction bases outside the gene matches: 3.

This clone has more than one count but fewer than ten. The CDR3, as DNA: TGTGCCAGCAGTCGACTAGCGGAGGCATCCTACGAGCAGTACTTC. It yields the protein CASSRLAEASYEQYF. The chain recombines TRBV6-5 with TRBJ2-7, with 9 bases fitting TRBD2. Germline CDR1 MNHEY, CDR2 SVGAGI. The CDR3 spans 15 residues. J was trimmed by 1 base and V by 5 bases; bases with no gene match: 6.

V is TRBV15 and J is TRBJ2-5, with D perhaps matching TRBD1 (6 bases). The V and J ends lost 5 bases and 5 bases respectively, with 15 bases between them. Germline CDR1 and CDR2: LNHNV and YYDKDF (reference sequence). This CDR3 spans 14 amino acids. In DNA, the CDR3 is TGTGCCACCAGCGGAGGAGGACAGAGGGAGACCCAGTACTTC. As protein: CATSGGGQRETQYF. Full variable domain (remainder filled in from reference TRBV15 and TRBJ2-5): DAMVIQNPRYQVTQFGKPVTLSCSQTLNHNVMYWYQQKSSQAPKLLFHYYDKDFNNEADTPDNFQSRRPNTSFCFLDIRSPGLGDTAMYLCATSGGGQRETQYFGPGTRLLVL.

V is TRBV5-1 and J is TRBJ2-5; TRBD1 matches at 8 bases. The V segment lost 5 bases and the J segment 2 bases; nucleotides outside the gene matches: 8. The CDR3 contains 15 residues. From germline, CDR1 is SGHRS and CDR2 YFSETQ. Here the CDR3 DNA reads TGCGCCAGCAGGCAGGGGGCGCCGTCTCAAGAGACCCAGTACTTC. It encodes CASRQGAPSQETQYF.

The genes are TRBV28 and TRBJ1-2; 7 nucleotides match TRBD1. CDR3 size: 13 residues. The V gene's germline CDR1 is MDHEN and CDR2 SYDVKM. With V trimmed by 3 bases and J by 8 bases, 6 bases remained unmatched. The CDR3 sequence: CASSFQGGRGYTF. The DNA of the CDR3 is TGTGCCAGCAGTTTTCAGGGGGGAAGGGGCTACACCTTC.

The chain recombines TRBV7-2 with TRBJ2-1, with a tentative D call TRBD2 (7 bases). The germline V gene has CDR1 SGHTA and CDR2 FQGNSA. V dropped 4 bases and J dropped 8 bases, with 18 bases sitting between them. This CDR3 has 15 amino acids. CDR3 nucleotides: TGTGCCAGCAGCTCAGCTAAGGGGGGGGCCTATGAGCAGTTCTTC. It yields the protein CASSSAKGGAYEQFF.

The chain uses TRBV4-3 and TRBJ2-3; unclear D gene. CDR1 and CDR2 from the germline V gene are LGHNA and YSLEER. V lost 0 bases and J lost 1, with 8 bases in between. CDR3 length: 15 amino acids. CDR3 region: CASSQESSGTDTQYF. DNA for the CDR3: TGCGCCAGCAGCCAAGAGTCGTCGGGCACAGATACGCAGTATTTT.

J is TRBJ2-3 and V is TRBV27; tentatively, D is TRBD1 (6 bases). V shed 3 bases and J shed 1 base, with 11 bases lying between them. Germline V gene sequence: CDR1 MNHEY, CDR2 SMNVEV (reference sequence). CDR3 size: 15 residues. CDR3 coding DNA: TGTGCCAGCAGTTTCCGGTCAGGGGGCACAGATACGCAGTATTTT. This gives the protein CASSFRSGGTDTQYF.

This rearrangement joins TRBV14 to TRBJ1-3; perhaps TRBD1 as D (5 bases). V was trimmed by 6 bases and J by 0 bases, leaving 12 bases between them. Germline loops: CDR1 SGHDN, CDR2 FVKESK. This CDR3 has 15 residues. The CDR3 sequence is CASRPTGDSGNTIYF. Written as DNA, the CDR3 is TGTGCCAGCAGACCCACGGGGGACTCTGGAAACACCATATATTTT.

As concerns this clone: Other DNA sequences in this specimen translate into the identical CDR3. This chain joins TRBV25-1 and TRBJ2-7, with 8 bases lining up with TRBD1. The CDR3 is 13 residues long. CDR1 and CDR2 from the germline V gene are MGHDK and SYGVNS. J gave up 2 bases and V 6 bases, and 3 bases lay outside the gene matches. The CDR3 DNA sequence: TGTGCCAGCAGGCAGGGGGCGGCCTACGAGCAGTACTTC. Residues: CASRQGAAYEQYF.

The chain joins TRBV27 to TRBJ2-1; no reliable D call. Germline V gene lookup returns CDR1 MNHEY and CDR2 SMNVEV (reference sequence). Trimming left V 7 bases short and J 3 bases short, with 19 bases between. The CDR3 length is 16 residues. The CDR3 sequence: CASTTQTSRNYNEQFF. The CDR3 DNA reads as TGTGCCAGCACCACCCAGACATCGCGTAACTACAATGAGCAGTTCTTC.

The J gene is TRBJ1-5, the V gene TRBV18; a weak D match, TRBD1 (6 bases). The CDR3 consists of 13 residues. Germline CDR1 is KGHSH and CDR2 is LQKENI. V was clipped by 6 bases and J by 8 bases, with 14 bases between them. As DNA, the CDR3 is TGTGCCAGCTCGACAGGATTGAACAAGCCCCAGCATTTT. It translates to CASSTGLNKPQHF.

Here the CDR3 reads CASSPLGRVGENTGELFF. The CDR3 DNA reads as TGTGCCAGCTCACCACTGGGCAGGGTAGGAGAGAACACCGGGGAGCTGTTTTTT. The rearrangement joins TRBV18 to TRBJ2-2; TRBD1 is a possible D gene (5 bases). The ends were cut back, 1 base at V and 1 base at J, with 16 bases in the middle. Germline V gene data show CDR1 as KGHSH and CDR2 as LQKENI. The CDR3 has 18 residues.

V is TRBV7-2 and J is TRBJ2-2, with D hard to call. In germline, CDR1 is SGHTA, CDR2 FQGNSA. The V and J ends lost 1 base and 7 bases respectively, with 10 bases between them. This CDR3 has 14 amino acids. CDR3 bases: TGTGCCAGCAGCTTAGTGGCCTCGGGCGGGGAGCTGTTTTTT. Translation gives CASSLVASGGELFF.

This sequence joins TRBV5-3 and TRBJ2-6; D perhaps matches TRBD2 (6 bases). TRBV5-3 is classed as an ORF, of uncertain function. V lost 4 bases and J 0 bases, leaving 11 bases between the germline ends. This CDR3 comprises 16 residues. The CDR3 here is CARSRDCRSGANVLTF. The CDR3 nucleotides read TGTGCCAGAAGCCGGGACTGCCGCTCTGGGGCCAACGTCCTGACTTTC.

The chain has TRBV7-2 and TRBJ2-1, with 11 bases aligning to TRBD2. Germline V gives CDR1 SGHTA, CDR2 FQGNSA. The CDR3 consists of 16 residues. V lost 3 bases and J lost 8; bases outside the gene matches: 9. The CDR3 nucleotides are TGTGCCAGCAGCTTCAGACTAGCGGGATATAATTATGAGCAGTTCTTC. Protein: CASSFRLAGYNYEQFF.

This clone has a single count. V usage is TRBV5-4 and J usage is TRBJ2-1; a weak D match, TRBD1 (6 bases). Germline loops: CDR1 SGHNT, CDR2 YYREEE (reference sequence). Between the trimmed V and J ends, which lost 1 base and 5 bases, there was a span of 16 bases. This CDR3 is 16 amino acids long. The CDR3 DNA reads TGTGCCAGCAGCTTGTCTGGGCTGGGGGCCGACAATGAGCAGTTCTTC. It is translated as CASSLSGLGADNEQFF.

The V and J genes are TRBV19 and TRBJ1-5; D is uncertain. The CDR3 extends over 17 amino acids. The germline V and J ends were trimmed by 10 bases and 0 bases, with 22 bases remaining between them. Germline V gene lookup returns CDR1 LNHDA and CDR2 SQIVND (reference sequence). CDR3 nucleotides: TGTGCCACAAAGGAGGGATTATTGGGTCCTAGCAATCAGCCCCAGCATTTT. It yields the protein CATKEGLLGPSNQPQHF. The complete variable domain, with remaining parts taken from reference TRBV19 and TRBJ1-5, reads DGGITQSPKYLFRKEGQNVTLSCEQNLNHDAMYWYRQDPGQGLRLIYYSQIVNDFQKGDIAEGYSVSREKKESFPLTVTSAQKNPTAFYLCATKEGLLGPSNQPQHFGDGTRLSIL.

This chain uses TRBV7-2 with TRBJ1-1; D is perhaps TRBD1 (5 bases). Germline loops: CDR1 SGHTA, CDR2 FQGNSA. The CDR3 extends over 14 amino acids. V lost 6 bases and J 2 bases, leaving 13 bases between the germline ends. The CDR3 nucleotides are TGTGCCAGCAGAAGGTTAAGGGGAAACACTGAAGCTTTCTTT. The encoded protein is CASRRLRGNTEAFF.

V and J are TRBV30 and TRBJ2-2, with D hard to call. The CDR3 runs to 13 residues. V was trimmed by 3 bases and J by 4 bases, leaving 9 bases between them. Germline V gene data show CDR1 as GTSNPN and CDR2 as SVGIG (reference sequence). As DNA, the CDR3 is TGTGCCTGGAGGGCCATTGGCACCGGGGAGCTGTTTTTT. It yields the protein CAWRAIGTGELFF. The full variable domain, completed using reference TRBV30 and TRBJ2-2, is SQTIHQWPATLVQPVGSPLSLECTVEGTSNPNLYWYRQAAGRGLQLLFYSVGIGQISSEVPQNLSASRPQDRQFILSSKKLLLSDSGFYLCAWRAIGTGELFFGEGSRLTVL.

This clone was detected once. The CDR3 protein is CATSTGVNTEAFF. CDR3 sequence (DNA): TGTGCCACCTCGACAGGGGTGAACACTGAAGCTTTCTTT. V and J are TRBV10-3 and TRBJ1-1; 8 bases fit TRBD1. With V trimmed by 10 bases and J by 0 bases, 4 bases remained unmatched. CDR1 is ENHRY, CDR2 SYGVKD, per germline. This CDR3 spans 13 amino acids.

V gene TRBV27 combines with J gene TRBJ1-4; no firm D call. Per the germline V gene, CDR1 is MNHEY and CDR2 is SMNVEV (reference sequence). The CDR3 loop spans 14 amino acids. Trimming cost V 3 bases and J 10 bases, with 15 bases left between them. The CDR3 coding sequence is TGTGCCAGCAGTTTTGGTTCAACGGGTGGAAAACTGTTTTTT. Its protein product is CASSFGSTGGKLFF.